The 17 T cell receptor beta chains below come from one sample, sequenced in a study of T cell responses to AZD1222 COVID-19 vaccine. Method: immunoSEQ multiplex PCR; TCRdb's copy keeps in-frame clones and lacks some. Here the sample spans some 120,000 clones, approximately 88% being singletons. The specimen was peripheral blood, collected on day 0 of AZD1222 vaccination. The receptors stem from an adult in good health.

The gene calls are TRBV6-5 and TRBJ1-1; no clear D gene. The length of the CDR3 is 13 residues. Germline values: CDR1 MNHEY, CDR2 SVGAGI. V was cut by 5 bases and J by 8 bases, with 15 bases left in between. Here the CDR3 reads CASSTMRRLEAFF. As DNA, the CDR3 is TGTGCCAGCAGTACTATGCGGAGGTTGGAAGCTTTCTTT.

The chain links TRBV27 to TRBJ1-1; no firm D call. Germline CDR1 is MNHEY and CDR2 is SMNVEV (reference sequence). V was cut by 4 bases and J by 4 bases, with 13 bases left in between. The CDR3 is 14 residues long. This chain's CDR3 is CASSSRLNITEAFF. The CDR3 DNA reads TGTGCCAGCAGTTCCCGTCTAAATATCACTGAAGCTTTCTTT.

The V gene is TRBV4-1, the J gene TRBJ2-5; D possibly matches TRBD1 or TRBD2 (5 bases each). V lost 4 bases to trimming and J lost 4 bases, with 13 bases between them. Germline CDR1 MGHRA, CDR2 YSYEKL. CDR3 length: 14 amino acids. The CDR3 region has the DNA TGCGCCAGCAGCCCCCCCGGTGGGGGAGAGACCCAGTACTTC. It codes for CASSPPGGGETQYF.

The chain joins TRBV19 to TRBJ2-3; no reliable D call. Looked up from germline, CDR1 is LNHDA and CDR2 is SQIVND (reference sequence). This CDR3 has 15 residues. V was pared by 1 base and J by 5 bases, with 13 bases between. The CDR3: CASSIGPGIGDTQYF. The CDR3 DNA sequence: TGTGCCAGTAGTATAGGACCCGGAATTGGAGATACGCAGTATTTT.

This clone was seen only a few times. The rearrangement uses TRBV5-1 and TRBJ2-1; 8 bases map to TRBD2. The CDR3 sequence is 15 residues long. V lost 4 bases to trimming and J lost 7 bases; unmatched junction nucleotides: 10. Germline-derived CDR1 and CDR2 are SGHRS and YFSETQ. The CDR3 sequence is CASSKTGTRSNEQFF. The CDR3, as DNA: TGCGCCAGCAGCAAAACCGGGACTAGGTCTAATGAGCAGTTCTTC.

The chain links TRBV5-1 to TRBJ2-1; 9 nucleotides align to TRBD1. V shed 0 bases, J shed 4 bases, and the junction held 5 bases outside the gene matches. CDR3 length equals 16 residues. The germline V gene has CDR1 SGHRS and CDR2 YFSETQ. CDR3 in amino acids: CASSLAQGAVYNEQFF. CDR3 sequence (DNA): TGCGCCAGCAGCTTGGCACAGGGGGCCGTTTACAATGAGCAGTTCTTC.

Regarding this clone: Other nucleotide sequences in the sample specify the same CDR3. The J gene is TRBJ2-7, the V gene TRBV19; 8 nucleotides agree with TRBD1. V trimming: 8 bases; J trimming: 3 bases; junction bases outside the gene matches: 3. The length of the CDR3 is 12 residues. CDR1 is LNHDA, CDR2 SQIVND, per germline (reference sequence). The CDR3 is CASSDRGYEQYF. In DNA form, the CDR3 reads TGTGCCAGTTCCGACAGGGGCTACGAGCAGTACTTC.

V usage is TRBV7-3 and J usage is TRBJ2-1; weak D call: TRBD1 (6 bases). V was cut by 5 bases and J by 4 bases, with 9 bases left in between. This CDR3 is 13 amino acids long. Looked up from germline, CDR1 is SGHTA and CDR2 is FQGTGA. This CDR3 is CASSETGYNEQFF. The CDR3 nucleotides read TGTGCCAGCAGCGAAACAGGGTACAATGAGCAGTTCTTC. Full variable domain (remainder filled in from reference TRBV7-3 and TRBJ2-1): GAGVSQTPSNKVTEKGKYVELRCDPISGHTALYWYRQSLGQGPEFLIYFQGTGAADDSGLPNDRFFAVRPEGSVSTLKIQRTERGDSAVYLCASSETGYNEQFFGPGTRLTVL.

J is TRBJ2-7 and V is TRBV3-1 (or the pseudogene TRBV3-2), with 8 nucleotides matching TRBD1. Germline CDR1 LGHDT, CDR2 YNNKEL (reference sequence). The CDR3 runs 19 residues. Trimming at V came to 5 bases and at J to 2 bases, leaving 20 bases not matched to a gene. CDR3 amino acids: CASSLATGASVTAAYEQYF. The CDR3, as DNA: TGTGCCAGCAGCTTAGCGACAGGGGCATCGGTGACAGCAGCCTACGAGCAGTACTTC.

The rearrangement joins TRBV9 to TRBJ1-6, with D unresolved. Germline assignment: CDR1 SGDLS and CDR2 YYNGEE. The CDR3 spans 14 residues. Between the trimmed V and J ends, which lost 0 bases and 5 bases, there was a span of 6 bases. CDR3 bases: TGTGCCAGCAGCGTAGACTGGAATAATTCACCCCTCCACTTT. Its translation is CASSVDWNNSPLHF.

The chain has TRBV7-2 and TRBJ1-1; D is unresolved. This CDR3 is 13 amino acids long. Between the trimmed V and J ends, which lost 5 bases and 0 bases, there was a span of 7 bases. Germline CDR1 and CDR2: SGHTA and FQGNSA. CDR3 sequence (DNA): TGTGCCAGCAGCCCGGCGGTGAACACTGAAGCTTTCTTT. It codes for CASSPAVNTEAFF.

This clone occurred once. The chain has TRBV21-1 and TRBJ2-7; the table's D call TRBD1 went unverified against the DNA. TRBV21-1 is recorded as a pseudogene. The CDR3 consists of 15 residues. CDR3 nucleotides: TGTGCCAGCAGCAGGCCGGGACAGGGGGCGTACGAGCAGTACTTC. Its protein is CASSRPGQGAYEQYF.

The CDR3 here is CASGFGGNTGELFF. CDR3 nucleotides: TGTGCTAGTGGTTTCGGCGGGAACACCGGGGAGCTGTTTTTT. The V call is TRBV12-5, the J call TRBJ2-2; no definite D call. The germline CDR1 and CDR2 sequences are LGHNT and FRNRAP. This CDR3 has 14 amino acids. The V end lost 3 bases, the J end lost 1 base, and 6 bases lay between the germline ends.

The V and J genes are TRBV28 and TRBJ1-2, with no clear D. V dropped 3 bases and J dropped 3 bases, with 8 bases sitting between them. The CDR3 covers 13 residues. Germline values: CDR1 MDHEN, CDR2 SYDVKM. The CDR3 region has the DNA TGTGCCAGCAGTTTTGGTCAGGACTATGGCTACACCTTC. It yields the protein CASSFGQDYGYTF.

The rearrangement uses TRBV2 and TRBJ1-2; weak D call: TRBD1 (6 bases). This CDR3 region has 13 residues. Germline V gene lookup returns CDR1 SNHLY and CDR2 FYNNEI. V dropped 8 bases and J dropped 4 bases, with 14 bases sitting between them. CDR3 bases: TGTGCCAGCCTGACAGGACTTGGCTATGGCTACACCTTC. It codes for CASLTGLGYGYTF.

The genes are TRBV14 and TRBJ2-7; D not certain. The germline V gene encodes CDR1 SGHDN and CDR2 FVKESK. The V end was cut by 0 bases, the J end by 4 bases, with 4 bases between. This CDR3 has 12 amino acids. Written as DNA, the CDR3 is TGTGCCAGCAGCCAAGACTTTTACGAGCAGTACTTC. Translated: CASSQDFYEQYF.

The chain recombines TRBV5-4 with TRBJ2-2; the D is unclear. The V end lost 0 bases, the J end lost 1 base, and 4 bases lay between the germline ends. CDR1 is SGHNT and CDR2 is YYREEE in the germline V gene (reference sequence). This CDR3 is built from 14 residues. CDR3 sequence reads: CASSLEVNTGELFF. CDR3 nucleotide sequence: TGTGCCAGCAGCTTGGAGGTGAACACCGGGGAGCTGTTTTTT.